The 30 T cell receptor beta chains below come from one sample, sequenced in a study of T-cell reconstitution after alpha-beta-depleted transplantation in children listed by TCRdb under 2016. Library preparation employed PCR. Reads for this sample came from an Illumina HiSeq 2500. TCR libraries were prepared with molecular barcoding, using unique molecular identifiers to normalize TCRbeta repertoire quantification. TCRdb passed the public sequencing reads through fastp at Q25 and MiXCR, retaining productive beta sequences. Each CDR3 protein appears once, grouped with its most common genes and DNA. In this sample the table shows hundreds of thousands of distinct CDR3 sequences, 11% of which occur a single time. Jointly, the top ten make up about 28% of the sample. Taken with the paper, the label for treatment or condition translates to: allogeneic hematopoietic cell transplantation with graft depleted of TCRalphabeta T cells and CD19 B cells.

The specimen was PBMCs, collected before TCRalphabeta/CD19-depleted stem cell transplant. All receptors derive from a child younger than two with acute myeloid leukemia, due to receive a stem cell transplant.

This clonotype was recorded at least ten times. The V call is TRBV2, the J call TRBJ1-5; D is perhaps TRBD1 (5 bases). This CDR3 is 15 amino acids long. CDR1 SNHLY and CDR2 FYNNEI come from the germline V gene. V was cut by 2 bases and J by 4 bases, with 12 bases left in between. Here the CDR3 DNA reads TGTGCCAGCAGTGAAATGGGGGGATCTAATCAGCCCCAGCATTTT. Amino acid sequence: CASSEMGGSNQPQHF.

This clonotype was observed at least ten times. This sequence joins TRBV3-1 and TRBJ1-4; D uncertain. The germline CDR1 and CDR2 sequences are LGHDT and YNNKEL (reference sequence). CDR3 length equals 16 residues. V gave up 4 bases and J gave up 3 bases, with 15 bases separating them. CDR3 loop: CASSLSRKFPNEKLFF. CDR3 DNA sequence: TGTGCCAGCAGCCTCTCTCGGAAGTTTCCTAATGAAAAACTGTTTTTT. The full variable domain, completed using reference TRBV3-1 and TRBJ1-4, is DTAVSQTPKYLVTQMGNDKSIKCEQNLGHDTMYWYKQDSKKFLKIMFSYNNKELIINETVPNRFSPKSPDKAHLNLHINSLELGDSAVYFCASSLSRKFPNEKLFFGSGTQLSVL.

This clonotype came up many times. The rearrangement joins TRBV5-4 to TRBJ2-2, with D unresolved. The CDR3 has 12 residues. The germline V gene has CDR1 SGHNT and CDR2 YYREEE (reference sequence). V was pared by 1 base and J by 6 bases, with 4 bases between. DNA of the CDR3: TGTGCCAGCAGCTTGTTTCCCGGGGAGCTGTTTTTT. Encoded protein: CASSLFPGELFF.

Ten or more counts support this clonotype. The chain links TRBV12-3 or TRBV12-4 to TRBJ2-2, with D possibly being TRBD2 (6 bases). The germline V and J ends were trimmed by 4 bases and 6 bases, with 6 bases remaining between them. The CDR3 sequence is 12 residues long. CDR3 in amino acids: CASSSGAGELFF. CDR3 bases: TGTGCCAGCAGTTCGGGGGCCGGGGAGCTGTTTTTT.

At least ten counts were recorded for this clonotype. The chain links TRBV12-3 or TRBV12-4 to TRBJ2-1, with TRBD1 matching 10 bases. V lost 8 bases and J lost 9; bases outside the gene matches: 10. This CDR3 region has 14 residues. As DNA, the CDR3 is TGTGCCAGCTCGCCCGGGACAGGGGAGGGTGAGCAGTTCTTC. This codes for CASSPGTGEGEQFF.

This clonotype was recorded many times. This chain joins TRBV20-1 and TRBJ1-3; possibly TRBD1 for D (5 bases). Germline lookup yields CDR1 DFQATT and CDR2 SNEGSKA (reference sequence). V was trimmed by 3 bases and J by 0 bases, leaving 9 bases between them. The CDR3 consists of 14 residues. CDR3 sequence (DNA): TGCAGTGCTAGTTACAGGACCTCTGGAAACACCATATATTTT. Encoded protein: CSASYRTSGNTIYF.

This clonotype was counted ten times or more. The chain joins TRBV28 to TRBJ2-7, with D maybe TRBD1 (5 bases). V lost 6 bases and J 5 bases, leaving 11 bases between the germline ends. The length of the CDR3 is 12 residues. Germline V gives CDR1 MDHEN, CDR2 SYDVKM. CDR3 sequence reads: CASRRQLDEQYF. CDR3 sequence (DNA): TGTGCCAGCAGGCGACAGCTCGACGAGCAGTACTTC.

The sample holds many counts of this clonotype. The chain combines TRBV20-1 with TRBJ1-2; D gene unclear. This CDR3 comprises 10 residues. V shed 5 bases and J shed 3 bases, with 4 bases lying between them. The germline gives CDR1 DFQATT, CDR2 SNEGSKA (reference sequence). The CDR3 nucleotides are TGCAGTGCTTCGGACTATGGCTACACCTTC. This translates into CSASDYGYTF.

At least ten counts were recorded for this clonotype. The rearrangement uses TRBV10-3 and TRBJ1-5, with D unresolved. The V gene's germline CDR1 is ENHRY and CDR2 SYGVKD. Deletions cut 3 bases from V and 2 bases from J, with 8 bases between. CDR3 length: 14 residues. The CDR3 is CAISDPTRNQPQHF. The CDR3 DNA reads TGTGCCATCAGTGATCCCACCCGCAATCAGCCCCAGCATTTT.

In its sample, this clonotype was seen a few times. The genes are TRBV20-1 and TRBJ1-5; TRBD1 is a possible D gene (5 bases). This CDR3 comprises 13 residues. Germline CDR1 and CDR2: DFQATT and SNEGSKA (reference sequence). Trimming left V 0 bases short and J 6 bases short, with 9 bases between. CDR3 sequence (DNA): TGCAGTGCTAGAGATCGGGGCTTTCAGCCCCAGCATTTT. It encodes CSARDRGFQPQHF.

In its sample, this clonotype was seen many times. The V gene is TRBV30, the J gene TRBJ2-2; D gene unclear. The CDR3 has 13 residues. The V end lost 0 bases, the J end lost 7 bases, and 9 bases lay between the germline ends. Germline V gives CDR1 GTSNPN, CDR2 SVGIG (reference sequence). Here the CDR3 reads CAWSVQMGGELFF. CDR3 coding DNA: TGTGCCTGGAGTGTACAAATGGGCGGGGAGCTGTTTTTT.

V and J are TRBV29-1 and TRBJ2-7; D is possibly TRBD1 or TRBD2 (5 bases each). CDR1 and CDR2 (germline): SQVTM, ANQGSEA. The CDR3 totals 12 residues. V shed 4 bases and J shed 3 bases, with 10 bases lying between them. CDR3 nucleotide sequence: TGCAGCGTTGCCCGGGACCGCTACGAGCAGTACTTC. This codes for CSVARDRYEQYF.

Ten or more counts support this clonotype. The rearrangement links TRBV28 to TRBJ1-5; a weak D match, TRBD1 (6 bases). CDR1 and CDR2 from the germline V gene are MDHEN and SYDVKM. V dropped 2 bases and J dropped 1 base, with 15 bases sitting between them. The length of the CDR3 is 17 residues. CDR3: CASSLMGGDESNQPQHF. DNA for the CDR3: TGTGCCAGCAGTTTAATGGGGGGCGACGAGAGCAATCAGCCCCAGCATTTT.

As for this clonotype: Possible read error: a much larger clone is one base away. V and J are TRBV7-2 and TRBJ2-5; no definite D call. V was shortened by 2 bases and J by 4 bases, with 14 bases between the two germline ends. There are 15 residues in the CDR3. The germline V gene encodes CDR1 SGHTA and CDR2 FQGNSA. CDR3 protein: CASSLHLVVVETQYF. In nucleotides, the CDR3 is TGTGCCAGCAGCTTACATCTGGTGGTAGTAGAGACCCAGTACTTC.

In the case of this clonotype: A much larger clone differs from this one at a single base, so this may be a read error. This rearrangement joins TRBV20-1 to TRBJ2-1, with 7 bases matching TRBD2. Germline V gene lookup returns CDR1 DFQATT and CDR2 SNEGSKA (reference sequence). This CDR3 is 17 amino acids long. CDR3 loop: CCARDSSGVSSYNEQFF. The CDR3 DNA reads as TGCTGTGCTAGAGATTCCAGCGGGGTGAGCTCCTACAATGAGCAGTTCTTC.

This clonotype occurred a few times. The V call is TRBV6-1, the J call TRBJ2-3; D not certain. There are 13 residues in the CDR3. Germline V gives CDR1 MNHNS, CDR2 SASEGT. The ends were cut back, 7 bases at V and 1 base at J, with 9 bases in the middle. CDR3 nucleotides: TGTGCCAGCACCAACTCCGGCACAGATACGCAGTATTTT. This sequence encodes CASTNSGTDTQYF.

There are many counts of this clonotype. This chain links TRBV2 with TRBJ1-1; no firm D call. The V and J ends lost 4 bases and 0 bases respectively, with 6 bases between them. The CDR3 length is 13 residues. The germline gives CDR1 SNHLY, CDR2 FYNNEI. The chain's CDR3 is CASSAPMNTEAFF. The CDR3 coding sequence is TGTGCCAGCAGTGCTCCCATGAACACTGAAGCTTTCTTT.

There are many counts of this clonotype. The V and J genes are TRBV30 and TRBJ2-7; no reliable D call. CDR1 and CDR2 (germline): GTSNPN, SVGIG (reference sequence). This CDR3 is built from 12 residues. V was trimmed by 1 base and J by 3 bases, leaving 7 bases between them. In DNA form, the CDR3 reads TGTGCCTGGAGTGGACTTCTCTACGAGCAGTACTTC. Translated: CAWSGLLYEQYF.

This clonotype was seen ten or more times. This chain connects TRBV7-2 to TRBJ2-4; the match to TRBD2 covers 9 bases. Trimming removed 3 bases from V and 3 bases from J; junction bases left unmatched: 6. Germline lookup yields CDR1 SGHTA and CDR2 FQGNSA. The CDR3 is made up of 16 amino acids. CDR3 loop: CASSFSGLAVKNIQYF. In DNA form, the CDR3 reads TGTGCCAGCAGCTTTTCGGGACTAGCTGTCAAAAACATTCAGTACTTC.

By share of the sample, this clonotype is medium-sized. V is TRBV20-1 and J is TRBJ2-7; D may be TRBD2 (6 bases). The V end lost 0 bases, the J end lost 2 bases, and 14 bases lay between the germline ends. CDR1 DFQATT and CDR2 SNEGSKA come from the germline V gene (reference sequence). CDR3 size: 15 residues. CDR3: CSARDSGGGPYEQYF. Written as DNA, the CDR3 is TGCAGTGCTAGAGATAGCGGAGGAGGTCCCTACGAGCAGTACTTC.

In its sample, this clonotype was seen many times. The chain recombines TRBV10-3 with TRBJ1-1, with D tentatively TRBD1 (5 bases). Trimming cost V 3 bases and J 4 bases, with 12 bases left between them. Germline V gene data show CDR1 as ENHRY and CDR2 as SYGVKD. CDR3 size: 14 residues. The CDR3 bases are TGTGCCATCAGTGAAGGCAGGGAGGGCACTGAAGCTTTCTTT. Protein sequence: CAISEGREGTEAFF.

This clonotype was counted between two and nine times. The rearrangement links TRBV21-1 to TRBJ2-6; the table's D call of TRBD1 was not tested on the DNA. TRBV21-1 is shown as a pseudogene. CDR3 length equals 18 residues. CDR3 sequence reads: CASNDPRDRVTGANVLTF. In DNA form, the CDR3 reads TGTGCCAGCAACGACCCCCGGGACAGGGTGACCGGGGCCAACGTCCTGACTTTC.

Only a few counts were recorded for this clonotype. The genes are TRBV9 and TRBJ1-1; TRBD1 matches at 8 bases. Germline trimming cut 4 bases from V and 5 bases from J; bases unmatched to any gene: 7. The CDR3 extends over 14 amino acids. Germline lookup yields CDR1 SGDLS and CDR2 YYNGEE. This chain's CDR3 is CASSLGQGRTEAFF. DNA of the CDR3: TGTGCCAGCAGCCTCGGACAGGGTCGGACTGAAGCTTTCTTT.

Written as DNA, the CDR3 is TGTGCCAGCAGTTTTTCTCAAGCGGGGCCCAATGAGCAGTTCTTC. Its translation is CASSFSQAGPNEQFF. The chain employs TRBV2 and TRBJ2-1; 7 bases map to TRBD2. The V and J ends lost 5 bases and 6 bases, in that order; junction bases with no gene match: 10. The CDR3 consists of 15 residues. Germline CDR1 reads SNHLY; CDR2 reads FYNNEI.

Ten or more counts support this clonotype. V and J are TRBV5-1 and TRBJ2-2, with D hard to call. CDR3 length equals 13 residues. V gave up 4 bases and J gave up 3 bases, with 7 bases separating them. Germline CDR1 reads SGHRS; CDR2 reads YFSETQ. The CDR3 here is CASSGQYTGELFF. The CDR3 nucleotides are TGCGCCAGCAGCGGTCAATACACCGGGGAGCTGTTTTTT.

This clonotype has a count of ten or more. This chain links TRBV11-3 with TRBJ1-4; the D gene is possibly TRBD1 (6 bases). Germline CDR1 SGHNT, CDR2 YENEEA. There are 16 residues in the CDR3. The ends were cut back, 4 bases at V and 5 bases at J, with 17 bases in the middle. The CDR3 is CASSSGAGTMNEKLFF. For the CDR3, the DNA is TGTGCCAGCAGCTCCGGAGCCGGGACAATGAATGAAAAACTGTTTTTT.

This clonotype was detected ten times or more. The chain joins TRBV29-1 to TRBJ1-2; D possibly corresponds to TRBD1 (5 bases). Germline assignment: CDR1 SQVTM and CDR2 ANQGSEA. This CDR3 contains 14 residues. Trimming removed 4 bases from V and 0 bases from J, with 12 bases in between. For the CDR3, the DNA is TGCAGCGTTGGTGGAGGGGAAGCTAACTATGGCTACACCTTC. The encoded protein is CSVGGGEANYGYTF.

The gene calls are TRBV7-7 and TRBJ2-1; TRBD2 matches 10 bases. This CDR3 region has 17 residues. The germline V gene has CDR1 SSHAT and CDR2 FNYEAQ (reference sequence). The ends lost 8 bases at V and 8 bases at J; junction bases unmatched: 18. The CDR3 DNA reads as TGTGCCAGCTCCTTAGCGGGGGGCAGGGAGACGTTCGATGAGCAGTTCTTC. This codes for CASSLAGGRETFDEQFF. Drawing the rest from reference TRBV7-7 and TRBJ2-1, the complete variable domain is GAGVSQSPRYKVTKRGQDVTLRCDPISSHATLYWYQQALGQGPEFLTYFNYEAQPDKSGLPSDRFSAERPEGSISTLTIQRTEQRDSAMYRCASSLAGGRETFDEQFFGPGTRLTVL.

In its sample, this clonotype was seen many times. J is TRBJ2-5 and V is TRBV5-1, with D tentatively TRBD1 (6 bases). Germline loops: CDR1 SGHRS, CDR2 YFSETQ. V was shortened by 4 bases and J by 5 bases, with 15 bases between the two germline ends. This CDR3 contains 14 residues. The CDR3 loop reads CASSPGTPAETQYF. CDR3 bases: TGCGCCAGCAGCCCCGGGACACCGGCGGAGACCCAGTACTTC.

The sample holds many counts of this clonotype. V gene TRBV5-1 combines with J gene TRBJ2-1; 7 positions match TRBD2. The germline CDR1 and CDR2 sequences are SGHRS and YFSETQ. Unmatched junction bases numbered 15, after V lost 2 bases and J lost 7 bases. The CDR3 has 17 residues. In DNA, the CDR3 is TGCGCCAGCAGCTTCCCCGTAGGTAGCGGGCGCAATAATGAGCAGTTCTTC. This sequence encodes CASSFPVGSGRNNEQFF.